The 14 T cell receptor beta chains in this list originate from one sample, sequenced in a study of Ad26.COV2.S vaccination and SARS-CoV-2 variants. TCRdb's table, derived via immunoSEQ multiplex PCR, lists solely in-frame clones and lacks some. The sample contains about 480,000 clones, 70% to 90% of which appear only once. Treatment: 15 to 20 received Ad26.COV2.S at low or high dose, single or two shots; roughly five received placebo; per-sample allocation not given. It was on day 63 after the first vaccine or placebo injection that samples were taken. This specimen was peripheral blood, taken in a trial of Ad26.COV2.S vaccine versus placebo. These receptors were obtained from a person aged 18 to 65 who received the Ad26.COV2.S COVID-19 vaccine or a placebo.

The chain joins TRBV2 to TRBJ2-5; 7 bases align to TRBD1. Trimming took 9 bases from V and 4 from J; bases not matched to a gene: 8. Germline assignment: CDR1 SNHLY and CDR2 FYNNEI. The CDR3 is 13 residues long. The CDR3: CASKTGMGETQYF. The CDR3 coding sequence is TGTGCCAGTAAGACAGGGATGGGAGAGACCCAGTACTTC.

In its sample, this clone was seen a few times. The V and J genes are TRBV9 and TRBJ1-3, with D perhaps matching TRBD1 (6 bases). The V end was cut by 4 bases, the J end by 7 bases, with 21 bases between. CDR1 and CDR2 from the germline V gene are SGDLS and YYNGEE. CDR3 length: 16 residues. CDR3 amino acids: CASSILPQGYRNTIYF. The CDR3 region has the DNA TGTGCCAGCAGCATTCTTCCACAGGGTTATAGGAACACCATATATTTT.

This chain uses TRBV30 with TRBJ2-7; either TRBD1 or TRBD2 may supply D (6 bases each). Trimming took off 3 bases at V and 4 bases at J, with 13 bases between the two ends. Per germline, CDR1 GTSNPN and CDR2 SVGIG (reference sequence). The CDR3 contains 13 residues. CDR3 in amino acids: CAWSLTRGYEQYF. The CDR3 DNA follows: TGTGCCTGGAGCCTGACTAGGGGGTACGAGCAGTACTTC.

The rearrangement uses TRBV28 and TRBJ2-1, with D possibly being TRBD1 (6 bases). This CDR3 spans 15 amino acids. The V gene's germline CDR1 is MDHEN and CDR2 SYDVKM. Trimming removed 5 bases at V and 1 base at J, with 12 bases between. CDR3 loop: CASSGGGRSYNEQFF. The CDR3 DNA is TGTGCCAGCAGTGGGGGCGGTAGGTCCTACAATGAGCAGTTCTTC.

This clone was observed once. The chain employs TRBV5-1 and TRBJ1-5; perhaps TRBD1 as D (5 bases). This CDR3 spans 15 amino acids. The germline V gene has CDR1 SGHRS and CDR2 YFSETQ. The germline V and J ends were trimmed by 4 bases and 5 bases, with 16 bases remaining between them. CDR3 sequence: CASSPNQGLDQPQHF. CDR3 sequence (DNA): TGCGCCAGCAGCCCTAACCAGGGATTGGATCAGCCCCAGCATTTT.

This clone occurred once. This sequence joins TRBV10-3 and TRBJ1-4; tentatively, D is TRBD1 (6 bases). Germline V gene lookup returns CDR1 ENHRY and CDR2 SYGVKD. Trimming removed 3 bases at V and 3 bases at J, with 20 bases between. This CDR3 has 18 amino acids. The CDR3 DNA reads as TGTGCCATCAGTGATCCGGGACACCGGGCGGTTGCTAATGAAAAACTGTTTTTT. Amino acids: CAISDPGHRAVANEKLFF.

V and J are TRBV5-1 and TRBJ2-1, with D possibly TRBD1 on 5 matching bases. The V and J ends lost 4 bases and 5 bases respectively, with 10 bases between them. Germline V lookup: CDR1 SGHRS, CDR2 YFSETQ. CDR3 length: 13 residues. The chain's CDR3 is CASSKTVDNEQFF. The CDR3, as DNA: TGCGCCAGCAGCAAGACAGTCGACAATGAGCAGTTCTTC. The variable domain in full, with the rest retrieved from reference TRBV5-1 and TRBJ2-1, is KAGVTQTPRYLIKTRGQQVTLSCSPISGHRSVSWYQQTPGQGLQFLFEYFSETQRNKGNFPGRFSGRQFSNSRSEMNVSTLELGDSALYLCASSKTVDNEQFFGPGTRLTVL.

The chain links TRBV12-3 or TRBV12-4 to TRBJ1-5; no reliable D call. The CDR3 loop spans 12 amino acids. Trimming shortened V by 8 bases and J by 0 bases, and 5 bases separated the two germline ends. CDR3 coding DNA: TGTGCCAGCTCTATTAGCAATCAGCCCCAGCATTTT. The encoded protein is CASSISNQPQHF.

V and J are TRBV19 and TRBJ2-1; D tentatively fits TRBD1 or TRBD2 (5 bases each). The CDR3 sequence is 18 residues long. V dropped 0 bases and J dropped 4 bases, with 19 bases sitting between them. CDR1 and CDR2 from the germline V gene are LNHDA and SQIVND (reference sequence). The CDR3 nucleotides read TGTGCCAGTAGTATAGAATATACCGGGACCCGGAGATACAATGAGCAGTTCTTC. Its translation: CASSIEYTGTRRYNEQFF.

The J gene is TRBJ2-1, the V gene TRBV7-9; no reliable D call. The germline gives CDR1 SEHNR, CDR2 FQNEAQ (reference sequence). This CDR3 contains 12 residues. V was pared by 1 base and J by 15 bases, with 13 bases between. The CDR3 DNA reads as TGTGCCAGCAGCTTAGTTCTTGCGGAAATGTTCTTC. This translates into CASSLVLAEMFF.

Written as DNA, the CDR3 is TGTGCCAGTAGTTCCGGGACTAGCGGGGCGGAGACCCAGTACTTC. This codes for CASSSGTSGAETQYF. This sequence joins TRBV19 and TRBJ2-5, with TRBD2 matching over 13 bases. CDR3 length: 15 residues. The V and J ends lost 5 bases and 5 bases, in that order; junction bases with no gene match: 5. Germline CDR1 is LNHDA and CDR2 is SQIVND (reference sequence).

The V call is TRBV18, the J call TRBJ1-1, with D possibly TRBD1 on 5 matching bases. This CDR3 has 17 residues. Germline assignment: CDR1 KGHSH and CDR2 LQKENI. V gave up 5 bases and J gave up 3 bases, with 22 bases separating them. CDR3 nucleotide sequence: TGTGCCAGCTCATTAGCCCAACAGGTCTGGAGGTACACTGAAGCTTTCTTT. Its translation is CASSLAQQVWRYTEAFF.

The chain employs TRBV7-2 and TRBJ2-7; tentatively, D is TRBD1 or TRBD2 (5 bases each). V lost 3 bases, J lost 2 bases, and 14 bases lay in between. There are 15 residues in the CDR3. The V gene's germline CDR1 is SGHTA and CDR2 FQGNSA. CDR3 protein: CASSFARQRTYEQYF. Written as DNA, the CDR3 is TGTGCCAGCAGCTTCGCCCGACAGCGGACCTACGAGCAGTACTTC.

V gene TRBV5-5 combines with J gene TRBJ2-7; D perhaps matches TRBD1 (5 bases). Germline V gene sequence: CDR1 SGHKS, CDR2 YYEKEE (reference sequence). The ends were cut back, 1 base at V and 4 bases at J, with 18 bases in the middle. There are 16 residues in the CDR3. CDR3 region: CASSLFAQATLYEQYF. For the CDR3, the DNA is TGTGCCAGCAGCTTGTTTGCACAGGCGACCCTATACGAGCAGTACTTC.